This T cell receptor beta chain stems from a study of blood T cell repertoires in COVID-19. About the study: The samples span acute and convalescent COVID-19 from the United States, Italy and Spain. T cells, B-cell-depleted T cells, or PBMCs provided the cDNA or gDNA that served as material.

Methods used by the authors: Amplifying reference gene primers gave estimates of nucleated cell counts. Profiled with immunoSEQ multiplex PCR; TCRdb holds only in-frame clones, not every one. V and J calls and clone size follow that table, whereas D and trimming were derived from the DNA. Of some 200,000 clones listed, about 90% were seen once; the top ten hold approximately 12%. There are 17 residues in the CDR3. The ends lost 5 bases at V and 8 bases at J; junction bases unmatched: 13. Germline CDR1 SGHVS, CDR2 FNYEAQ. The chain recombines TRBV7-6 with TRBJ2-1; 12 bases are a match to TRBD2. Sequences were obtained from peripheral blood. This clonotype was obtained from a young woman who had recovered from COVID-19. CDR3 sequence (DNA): TGTGCCAGCAGCCGGGCCGTGACTAGCGGGAGATTCGATGAGCAGTTCTTC. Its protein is CASSRAVTSGRFDEQFF.